This T cell receptor beta chain was documented in a study of human T cells and chemical hapten exposure. The time point is: patch test 2, 6 weeks after DPC sensitization. Noted treatment: therapeutic diphenylcyclopropenone sensitization with weekly scalp DPC. TCRdb ran MiXCR on the RACE reads and lists one entry per CDR3 protein. The table lists 75,000 to 90,000 distinct CDR3 sequences, under 11% of them singletons, with about 5% in the top ten. This clonotype showed up just a few times. This receptor was obtained from a woman aged 45 to 65 with alopecia areata. Some clones in this sample may be carry-over from other donors' samples. The specimen comprised whole blood, sampled in connection with sensitization to the hapten diphenylcyclopropenone (DPC).

The CDR3 DNA reads TGTGCCAGCAGCTTAGTAGCAGGTACCCAAGAGACCCAGTACTTC. This encodes CASSLVAGTQETQYF. The chain has TRBV7-2 and TRBJ2-5; D remains unclear. Trimming pared 1 base from V and 1 base from J, leaving 10 bases between. Germline CDR1 is SGHTA and CDR2 is FQGNSA. The CDR3 is 15 residues long. Filled out from reference TRBV7-2 and TRBJ2-5, the complete variable domain reads GAGVSQSPSNKVTEKGKDVELRCDPISGHTALYWYRQSLGQGLEFLIYFQGNSAPDKSGLPSDRFSAERTGGSVSTLTIQRTQQEDSAVYLCASSLVAGTQETQYFGPGTRLLVL.